Sequencing of this TCR beta chain was carried out in a study of human versus mouse CDR3 diversity and MHC coevolution. Whole-study findings and limits: On average, humans showed more CDR3 deletions and insertions than mice.

About this clone: Its antigen is as yet unknown.

After removal of 6 bases from V and 5 bases from J, the junction contained 12 bases not matched to a gene. CDR1 and CDR2 (germline): MDHEN, SYDVKM. The CDR3 runs 17 residues. The repertoire was sequenced with immunoSEQ multiplex PCR; TCRdb's copy has only in-frame clones and lacks some. The profile shows about 77,000 clones, about nine tenths of them singletons. Sequenced input: naive CD4+ T cells from blood. Indicated subset: CD45RO-negative CD62L-positive naive CD4 T cells. J is TRBJ2-5 and V is TRBV28; 13 bases match TRBD2. The receptor's source is a person between 25 and 75 years old in good health. Here the CDR3 reads CASSSPGTSGVGETQYF. The CDR3 region has the DNA TGTGCCAGCAGCTCCCCCGGGACTAGCGGGGTAGGTGAGACCCAGTACTTC.